The rows below give T cell receptor beta chains drawn from one sample of a study of human T cells and chemical hapten exposure. TCRdb ran MiXCR on the RACE reads and lists one entry per CDR3 protein. The data show about 110,000 distinct CDR3 sequences, roughly 12% seen once. This specimen consisted of whole blood, obtained in connection with sensitization to the hapten diphenylcyclopropenone (DPC). These receptors originate from a woman between 50 and 59 years old with alopecia areata. Some clones in this sample may be carry-over from other donors' samples. The CDR3 runs from the conserved cysteine through the conserved F or W. A D gene is named only where the DNA matches it firmly. Clone size is shown for a subset of rows, as once, few, many or a class of expanded clone.

d_call	clone_size	v_call	j_call	cdr3_nt	cdr3_aa
TRBD1	few	TRBV6-5	TRBJ2-7	TGTGCCAGCAGTTCCTCGACAGGGGTACCCTACGAGCAGTACTTC	CASSSSTGVPYEQYF
-	few	TRBV4-2	TRBJ2-3	TGTGCCAGCAGCCAAGAACCACCGTCCCCCGATACGCAGTATTTT	CASSQEPPSPDTQYF
TRBD1	few	TRBV12-5	TRBJ1-1	TGTGCTAGTGGTTTGGGGCAGGGGGCGGATACTGAAGCTTTCTTT	CASGLGQGADTEAFF
-	-	TRBV19	TRBJ2-1	TGTGCCAGTAGTAGAGACTACAATGAGCAGTTCTTC	CASSRDYNEQFF
TRBD1	many	TRBV7-2	TRBJ2-2	TGTGCCAGCAGCCATGGACAGGGGGGAACCGGGGAGCTGTTTTTT	CASSHGQGGTGELFF
-	many	TRBV3-1	TRBJ2-3	TGTGCCAGCAGCCAAGGGGAAGCGGCGCAGTATTTT	CASSQGEAAQYF
TRBD2	many	TRBV29-1	TRBJ2-5	TGCAGCGTTGAAGCGACTAGCGGGAGTGGTGAGACCCAGTACTTC	CSVEATSGSGETQYF
-	many	TRBV19	TRBJ2-1	TGTGCCAGTAGTAGCACTCAAGGGGAGCAGTTCTTC	CASSSTQGEQFF
TRBD2	-	TRBV6-2/TRBV6-3	TRBJ2-3	TGTGCCAGCCCCCCTGAGGAAGCGGGGGAGACCCTGAGCACAGATACGCAGTATTTT	CASPPEEAGETLSTDTQYF
TRBD1	few	TRBV4-2	TRBJ1-2	TGTGCCAGCAGGTTTGACAGGGATGGCTACACCTTC	CASRFDRDGYTF
TRBD2	many	TRBV7-2	TRBJ2-2	TGTGCCAGCAGCTTAATCCTAGCGGCAGCGGGGTCCACCGGGGAGCTGTTTTTT	CASSLILAAAGSTGELFF
TRBD2	-	TRBV5-1	TRBJ2-1	TGCGCCAGCAGCACCGGGACTAGCGGGACCTACAATGAGCAGTTCTTC	CASSTGTSGTYNEQFF
TRBD2	few	TRBV6-5	TRBJ2-7	TGTGCCAGCAGTCCGCTGTACAGAAGCGGGGTAGCTGACGAGCAGTACTTC	CASSPLYRSGVADEQYF
-	few	TRBV28	TRBJ1-4	TGTGCCAGCAGCAGGACACGGGAACTGTTTTTT	CASSRTRELFF
TRBD1	-	TRBV12-3/TRBV12-4	TRBJ2-7	TGTGCCAGCAGTTTAACAGGGGCCTACGAGCAGTACTTC	CASSLTGAYEQYF